The 30 T cell receptor beta chains below all came from one sample that was sequenced in a study of T-cell reconstitution after alpha-beta-depleted transplantation in children. A library of TCRbeta sequences, prepared with unique molecular identifiers, was generated. TCRdb redid the calling of the PCR reads with MiXCR, one entry per CDR3 protein. Of 300,000 to 350,000 distinct CDR3 sequences listed, around 20% are singletons. This material consisted of PBMCs, mostly from graft donor cells, taken 180 days after TCRalphabeta/CD19-depleted stem cell transplant. These receptors all stem from a male patient between 10 and 17 years old who had a stem cell transplant for acute lymphoblastic leukemia, so the T cells may come from the graft donor.

V gene TRBV27 combines with J gene TRBJ2-2, with 9 bases matching TRBD2. The CDR3 length is 18 residues. With 5 bases clipped from V and 4 bases from J, the junction kept 14 bases outside the gene matches. The germline V gene has CDR1 MNHEY and CDR2 SMNVEV (reference sequence). The CDR3 bases are TGTGCCAGCAGTACCGTCAGTCTAGCGGGGAAACTCACCGGGGAGCTGTTTTTT. Encoded protein: CASSTVSLAGKLTGELFF.

The chain couples TRBV5-1 to TRBJ2-2, with 13 bases matching TRBD2. The CDR3 length is 17 residues. From germline, CDR1 is SGHRS and CDR2 YFSETQ. The trim removed 3 bases at V and 7 bases at J, leaving 9 bases unmatched. This CDR3 is CASSSTSGRVAGGELFF. The CDR3 nucleotides are TGCGCCAGCAGCTCCACTAGCGGGAGGGTCGCCGGCGGGGAGCTGTTTTTT.

This clonotype was found a few times. The V gene is TRBV15, the J gene TRBJ2-7, with D possibly matching TRBD2 (5 bases). Germline CDR1 is LNHNV and CDR2 is YYDKDF (reference sequence). The CDR3 has 13 residues. Trimming pared 0 bases from V and 7 bases from J, leaving 10 bases between. CDR3 nucleotide sequence: TGTGCCACCAGCAGAGATCCCGGGGATGAGCAGTACTTC. It codes for CATSRDPGDEQYF.

The V gene is TRBV5-1, the J gene TRBJ2-1, with D perhaps TRBD2 (6 bases). The CDR3 sequence is 15 residues long. Looked up from germline, CDR1 is SGHRS and CDR2 is YFSETQ. V gave up 0 bases and J gave up 4 bases, with 11 bases separating them. The CDR3, as DNA: TGCGCCAGCAGCTTGGGGAGGGCCGTATACAATGAGCAGTTCTTC. Protein: CASSLGRAVYNEQFF.

The chain carries TRBV20-1 and TRBJ2-2; TRBD1 aligns across 8 bases. Germline CDR1 is DFQATT and CDR2 is SNEGSKA (reference sequence). The CDR3 totals 15 residues. V dropped 3 bases and J dropped 4; count of bases not matched to a gene: 7. The CDR3 sequence: CSARPRQGTTGELFF. CDR3 in DNA: TGCAGTGCTAGGCCTCGACAGGGGACCACCGGGGAGCTGTTTTTT.

The chain employs TRBV6-5 and TRBJ2-7; 7 bases align to TRBD2. This CDR3 contains 14 residues. The J segment lost 5 bases and the V segment lost 2 bases, leaving 6 bases of the junction unmatched. Germline V gives CDR1 MNHEY, CDR2 SVGAGI. CDR3 amino acids: CASSYGGEGHEQYF. The CDR3 DNA is TGTGCCAGCAGTTACGGGGGGGAGGGCCACGAGCAGTACTTC.

This clonotype has a handful of counts. This chain links TRBV9 with TRBJ2-7; D not certain. V was trimmed by 0 bases and J by 0 bases, leaving 13 bases between them. This CDR3 has 16 residues. The V gene's germline CDR1 is SGDLS and CDR2 YYNGEE. The CDR3 loop reads CASSVEGSLSSYEQYF. CDR3 in DNA: TGTGCCAGCAGCGTAGAAGGCAGTTTGAGCTCCTACGAGCAGTACTTC.

The chain joins TRBV5-5 to TRBJ2-7, with 9 bases aligning to TRBD1. Trimming took 0 bases from V and 5 from J; bases not matched to a gene: 6. The length of the CDR3 is 15 residues. In germline, CDR1 is SGHKS, CDR2 YYEKEE (reference sequence). The DNA for the CDR3 is TGTGCCAGCAGCTTGGGTGGGACAGGGTCTCACGAGCAGTACTTC. Protein: CASSLGGTGSHEQYF.

V usage is TRBV4-2 and J usage is TRBJ2-1; 15 nucleotides agree with TRBD2. J was trimmed by 0 bases and V by 4 bases; bases with no gene match: 7. Germline lookup yields CDR1 LGHNA and CDR2 YNFKEQ. The CDR3 loop spans 19 amino acids. The CDR3 sequence is CASSPGLAGGKSSYNEQFF. The CDR3, as DNA: TGTGCCAGCAGCCCTGGACTAGCGGGAGGGAAGAGCTCCTACAATGAGCAGTTCTTC.

The genes are TRBV4-1 and TRBJ1-2; 9 bases are shared with TRBD1. This CDR3 spans 16 amino acids. Germline lookup yields CDR1 MGHRA and CDR2 YSYEKL. The V gene end was trimmed by 1 base and the J gene end by 3 bases; junction bases not matched to a gene: 6. As DNA, the CDR3 is TGCGCCAGCAGCCAAGTCGGTAGGGACAGGGACTATGGCTACACCTTC. Its translation is CASSQVGRDRDYGYTF.

This chain uses TRBV24-1 with TRBJ2-7; TRBD2 agrees at 8 bases. The CDR3 has 15 amino acids. CDR1 is KGHDR and CDR2 is SFDVKD in the germline V gene. The V and J ends lost 5 bases and 2 bases, in that order; junction bases with no gene match: 7. The CDR3 DNA is TGTGCCACCAGTGGAGGGAACGGGAGGGCCTACGAGCAGTACTTC. As protein: CATSGGNGRAYEQYF.

This clonotype was detected only a few times. The V gene is TRBV7-9, the J gene TRBJ2-7; TRBD2 might be the D (5 bases). The CDR3 has 14 amino acids. Germline assignment: CDR1 SEHNR and CDR2 FQNEAQ (reference sequence). The V gene lost 5 bases and the J gene lost 2 bases, with 13 bases spanning the gap. CDR3 loop: CASSPLVPPYEQYF. CDR3 nucleotides: TGTGCCAGCAGCCCACTAGTCCCCCCCTACGAGCAGTACTTC. Full variable domain (missing parts from reference TRBV7-9 and TRBJ2-7): DTGVSQNPRHKITKRGQNVTFRCDPISEHNRLYWYRQTLGQGPEFLTYFQNEAQLEKSRLLSDRFSAERPKGSFSTLEIQRTEQGDSAMYLCASSPLVPPYEQYFGPGTRLTVT.

The chain carries TRBV5-1 and TRBJ2-1; D gene uncertain. Germline assignment: CDR1 SGHRS and CDR2 YFSETQ. The CDR3 consists of 13 residues. Trimming cost V 1 base and J 6 bases, with 8 bases left between them. For the CDR3, the DNA is TGCGCCAGCAGCTTGATCACCGTCAATGAGCAGTTCTTC. Translated: CASSLITVNEQFF.

The table lists this clonotype with a few counts. The chain joins TRBV9 to TRBJ1-2; D not resolved. The CDR3 is made up of 16 amino acids. Trimming removed 2 bases at V and 0 bases at J, with 14 bases between. CDR1 is SGDLS, CDR2 YYNGEE, per germline. The CDR3 loop reads CASSVGWTATNYGYTF. CDR3 nucleotides: TGTGCCAGCAGCGTTGGGTGGACGGCGACTAACTATGGCTACACCTTC.

This chain joins TRBV24-1 and TRBJ1-2; D remains ambiguous. Between the trimmed V and J ends, which lost 1 base and 1 base, there was a span of 9 bases. Germline lookup yields CDR1 KGHDR and CDR2 SFDVKD. CDR3 length equals 15 residues. The CDR3 is CATSDFRQLNYGYTF. The CDR3 nucleotides read TGTGCCACCAGTGATTTTAGACAACTTAACTATGGCTACACCTTC.

The CDR3 sequence: CASSSLGLAGSGETQYF. The CDR3 bases are TGTGCCAGCAGCTCTCTAGGACTAGCGGGATCGGGAGAGACCCAGTACTTC. The chain links TRBV7-8 to TRBJ2-5; 12 bases fit TRBD2. CDR1 is SGHVS and CDR2 is FQNEAQ in the germline V gene. The trim removed 4 bases at V and 4 bases at J, leaving 10 bases unmatched. The CDR3 is 17 amino acids.

V gene TRBV3-1 combines with J gene TRBJ2-1; the match to TRBD2 covers 8 bases. After removal of 1 base from V and 9 bases from J, the junction contained 8 bases not matched to a gene. Germline values: CDR1 LGHDT, CDR2 YNNKEL (reference sequence). This CDR3 region has 15 residues. CDR3 loop: CASSQVSSGSLEQFF. The CDR3, as DNA: TGTGCCAGCAGCCAAGTCTCCAGCGGGAGTCTTGAGCAGTTCTTC.

About this clonotype itself: The junction departs from germline at one end; a sequencing error may be responsible. The chain employs TRBV18 and TRBJ1-1; D is undetermined. This CDR3 has 17 residues. From germline, CDR1 is KGHSH and CDR2 LQKENI. This CDR3 is CASSPLSRTSMNIEAFF. The CDR3, as DNA: TGTGCCAGCTCACCACTCTCTAGAACCAGTATGAACATTGAAGCTTTCTTT.

This clonotype was counted at least ten times. The chain uses TRBV12-3 or TRBV12-4 and TRBJ2-3, with D possibly TRBD2 on 6 matching bases. The CDR3 contains 20 residues. Trimming removed 3 bases at V and 2 bases at J, with 27 bases between. DNA of the CDR3: TGTGCCAGCAGTTTCGTGGGACTCCGTATTCTTACGGGGCTCACAGATACGCAGTATTTT. This codes for CASSFVGLRILTGLTDTQYF.

V gene TRBV11-1 combines with J gene TRBJ2-1, with a weak D call TRBD1 (6 bases). The germline V gene encodes CDR1 SGHAT and CDR2 FQDESV (reference sequence). There are 14 residues in the CDR3. Between the trimmed V and J ends, which lost 3 bases and 7 bases, there was a span of 13 bases. The CDR3 bases are TGTGCCAGCAGCTTCCACAGGGCTTGGAATGAGCAGTTCTTC. Encoded protein: CASSFHRAWNEQFF.

This chain links TRBV7-9 with TRBJ1-6; D not certain. This CDR3 is built from 15 residues. V lost 3 bases and J lost 0, with 6 bases in between. From germline, CDR1 is SEHNR and CDR2 FQNEAQ (reference sequence). The CDR3 is CASSFGFSYNSPLHF. CDR3 DNA: TGTGCCAGCAGCTTCGGCTTCTCCTATAATTCACCCCTCCACTTT.

This clonotype was seen a few times. The chain links TRBV6-5 to TRBJ2-7; 9 nucleotides line up with TRBD2. The CDR3 loop spans 14 amino acids. Trimming removed 0 bases from V and 5 bases from J; junction bases left unmatched: 2. Germline assignment: CDR1 MNHEY and CDR2 SVGAGI. CDR3 DNA sequence: TGTGCCAGCAGTTACTCTTCTAGCGGGAACGAGCAGTACTTC. This encodes CASSYSSSGNEQYF.

This clonotype came up a few times. The chain employs TRBV6-2 or TRBV6-3 and TRBJ2-1, with 15 bases identical to TRBD2. The CDR3 totals 23 residues. V shed 0 bases, J shed 0 bases, and the junction held 15 bases outside the gene matches. Per the germline V gene, CDR1 is MNHEY and CDR2 is SVGEGT. CDR3 sequence: CASSYSSYTGLAGGRSSYNEQFF. For the CDR3, the DNA is TGTGCCAGCAGTTACTCATCCTATACTGGACTAGCGGGAGGGCGGAGCTCCTACAATGAGCAGTTCTTC.

This clonotype was seen a handful of times. The chain links TRBV12-3 or TRBV12-4 to TRBJ2-6; D tentatively reads TRBD1 or TRBD2 (5 bases each). The CDR3 has 18 amino acids. V was shortened by 7 bases and J by 0 bases, with 19 bases between the two germline ends. CDR3 protein: CASTPSGTPTSGANVLTF. The CDR3, as DNA: TGTGCCAGCACTCCCTCCGGGACGCCGACCTCTGGGGCCAACGTCCTGACTTTC.

This clonotype has ten or more counts. V gene TRBV7-3 combines with J gene TRBJ2-5; 7 nucleotides agree with TRBD2. J was trimmed by 2 bases and V by 3 bases; bases with no gene match: 0. The CDR3 is 13 residues long. CDR1 and CDR2 from the germline V gene are SGHTA and FQGTGA. CDR3 loop: CASSLGGQETQYF. CDR3 sequence (DNA): TGTGCCAGCAGCTTGGGGGGGCAAGAGACCCAGTACTTC.

This rearrangement joins TRBV19 to TRBJ2-1, with D perhaps TRBD2 (6 bases). Germline lookup yields CDR1 LNHDA and CDR2 SQIVND (reference sequence). V lost 5 bases and J lost 5, with 13 bases in between. The CDR3 extends over 14 amino acids. CDR3 DNA sequence: TGTGCCAGTAGTGCCCAGGGAGGAAACAATGAGCAGTTCTTC. Protein product: CASSAQGGNNEQFF.

This clonotype was seen more than once but under ten times. The V gene is TRBV6-5, the J gene TRBJ1-6; D not certain. Germline V gene data show CDR1 as MNHEY and CDR2 as SVGAGI. The CDR3 sequence is 15 residues long. V dropped 0 bases and J dropped 7 bases, with 10 bases sitting between them. The CDR3 sequence: CASSYSGKSNSPLHF. For the CDR3, the DNA is TGTGCCAGCAGTTACTCGGGGAAATCAAATTCACCCCTCCACTTT.

The chain carries TRBV20-1 and TRBJ2-2; TRBD2 agrees at 12 bases. V dropped 6 bases and J dropped 8; count of bases not matched to a gene: 7. This CDR3 is 14 amino acids long. The germline V gene has CDR1 DFQATT and CDR2 SNEGSKA (reference sequence). The CDR3 bases are TGCAGTGCAAGACTAGCGGGAGAATCGGGGGAGCTGTTTTTT. This codes for CSARLAGESGELFF.

The chain joins TRBV7-9 to TRBJ1-3; D unresolved. The CDR3 length is 14 residues. The V end was cut by 0 bases, the J end by 3 bases, with 6 bases between. The germline V gene encodes CDR1 SEHNR and CDR2 FQNEAQ (reference sequence). CDR3 DNA sequence: TGTGCCAGCAGCTTAGCCAGTAGTGGAAACACCATATATTTT. Its translation: CASSLASSGNTIYF.

This clonotype was seen more than once but under ten times. The chain employs TRBV10-1 and TRBJ2-1, with 8 bases matching TRBD1. CDR1 and CDR2 from the germline V gene are WNHNN and SYGVQD (reference sequence). CDR3 length equals 20 residues. The V segment lost 3 bases and the J segment 7 bases; nucleotides outside the gene matches: 23. The CDR3 sequence is CASSDSLGRADRGSGNEQFF. The CDR3 nucleotides read TGCGCCAGCAGTGATTCCCTCGGGCGGGCCGACAGGGGCTCAGGGAATGAGCAGTTCTTC.